This T cell receptor (beta chain) appears in the sequencing data of a study of blood T cell repertoires in COVID-19. The overall study: The United States, Italy and Spain were the sources of the acute and convalescent COVID-19 samples.

Source study methods: Amplification with reference gene primers provided the estimates of nucleated cell counts. The data were produced by immunoSEQ multiplex PCR, yet TCRdb's version contains in-frame clones alone and is incomplete. The DNA was the basis for D and trimming; V, J and clone size are from that table. The sample holds tens of thousands of clones, roughly 89% seen once. This clone was recorded a few times. CDR3 length: 17 amino acids. Trimming took 0 bases from V and 6 from J; bases not matched to a gene: 12. CDR1 is MDHEN and CDR2 is SYDVKM in the germline V gene. This TCR came from a man over 45 with acute or convalescent COVID-19. The V call is TRBV28, the J call TRBJ1-2; 8 nucleotides line up with TRBD1. Sequenced material: peripheral blood. DNA for the CDR3: TGTGCCAGCAGTTTATGGGCGTCAGGGGGCGCGACGAATGGCTACACCTTC. Its translation is CASSLWASGGATNGYTF.